The present T cell receptor beta chain was sequenced within a study of cytomegalovirus exposure and HLA in healthy donors. Study conclusions and caveats: Previously analyzed data showed that most TCR beta V segments were productive at a frequency of about 90% or about 30%. Specific recognition of CMV antigens was confirmed in vitro for three chains (all CMV-associated). Cytomegalovirus-associated status was assigned to fewer than 200 TCR beta chains.

This CDR3 has 16 amino acids. The germline V and J ends were trimmed by 1 base and 3 bases, with 16 bases remaining between them. Germline V gives CDR1 LGHNA, CDR2 YNFKEQ. The primer mix had 60 Vbeta and 13 Jbeta primers. Measured with immunoSEQ multiplex PCR; TCRdb has only the in-frame clones, and not every one. The repertoire consists of over 200,000 clones, with 55% to 75% occurring once and the leading ten covering about 3%. There are a few counts of this clone. What it binds is unknown. This clonotype was sampled from a man aged 35 to 55 in good health and CMV-seropositive. The rearrangement joins TRBV4-2 to TRBJ2-7; possible D gene TRBD2, 5 bases. Input material: PBMCs. In DNA, the CDR3 is TGTGCCAGCAGCCAAGCCTCGGCTAGCTACTACTACGAGCAGTACTTC. Its protein product is CASSQASASYYYEQYF.